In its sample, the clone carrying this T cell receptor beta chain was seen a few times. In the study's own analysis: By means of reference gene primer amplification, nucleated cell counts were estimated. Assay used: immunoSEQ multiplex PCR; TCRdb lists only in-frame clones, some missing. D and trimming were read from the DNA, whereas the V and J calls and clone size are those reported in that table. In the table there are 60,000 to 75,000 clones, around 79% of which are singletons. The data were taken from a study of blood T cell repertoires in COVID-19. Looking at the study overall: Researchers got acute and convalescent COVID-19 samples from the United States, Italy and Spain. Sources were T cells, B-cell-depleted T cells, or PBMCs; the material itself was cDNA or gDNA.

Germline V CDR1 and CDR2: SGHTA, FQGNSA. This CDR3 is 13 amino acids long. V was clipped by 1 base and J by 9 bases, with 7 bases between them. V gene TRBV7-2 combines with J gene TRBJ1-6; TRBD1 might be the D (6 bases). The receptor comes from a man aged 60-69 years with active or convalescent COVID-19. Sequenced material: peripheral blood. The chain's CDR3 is CASSLDRVSPLHF. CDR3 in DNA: TGTGCCAGCAGCTTAGACAGGGTTTCACCCCTCCACTTT.